What follows describes a single T cell receptor beta chain. What this receptor recognizes is not known. Nothing much larger sits one base from this clone, and base qualities are not available. These data are taken from a study of blood T cell repertoires in COVID-19 (dated by TCRdb to about 2020). Concerning the study at large: Samples from collaborators originated in the United States, Italy and Spain and spanned both the acute and convalescent phases of COVID-19. The sample metadata nearly always contained a de-identified subject ID, COVID-19 status, age in years and sex. HLA class I and class II types, where available, came from metadata supplied by the sample provider rather than from assay-based typing. Samples came from the ongoing ImmuneRACE study (first 160 participants) plus 1,254 subjects from 6 global collaborators. The prospective study material was composed of cDNA or gDNA derived from T cells, B-cell-depleted T cells, or PBMCs. The dataset comprised deeply sampled blood TCRbeta repertoires from subjects exposed to, actively infected with, or recovered from COVID-19. The repertoires were released in a freely available public database meant as a resource for research on the immune response to SARS-CoV-2. General conclusions and limits of the study: How much clinical and demographic metadata was included differed by source and by participant, and the metadata was provided uncurated.

Another Seattle source contributed samples from volunteer blood donors who had recovered from COVID-19. Each collaborating institution followed its own protocols to collect whole blood in K2EDTA tubes. Collaborator samples were shipped for TCRbeta analysis as frozen whole blood, isolated PBMCs, or DNA extracted from either sample type. The immunoSEQ Assay, a bias-controlled multiplex PCR, was used to amplify TCRbeta CDR3 regions from genomic DNA. From the authors' description of their analysis: The number of nucleated cells in each sample was estimated by amplification of reference gene primers within the assay. Sequence reads were collapsed and filtered to measure the absolute abundance of every unique TCRbeta CDR3 rearrangement. For each sample, productive Simpson clonality was calculated as the square root of Simpson's diversity index across productive rearrangements. In TCRdb, the immuneACCESS table is reduced to in-frame sequences with V and J assigned. These tables do not hold every clone; where another copy was compared, an unresolved V gene accounts for under half, and the others remain unexplained. That table gives V, J and clone size, and the DNA gave D and trimming. The sample table holds fewer than 350,000 clones, of which more than 75% were seen once. Of the sample, about 2.2% falls within the top ten clones.

The germline V gene supplies CDR1 WSHSY and CDR2 SAAADI. V sheds 0 bases and J sheds 8 bases, leaving 4 bases between their ends. The CDR3 sequence holds 11 residues, the cysteine and phenylalanine included. CDR3 DNA is the only sequence kept; it has 33 bases, read in frame from the first base. The receptor was derived from a woman in her 30s who had recovered from COVID-19. The chain joins TRBV10-2 to TRBJ1-1, with no confidently assigned D gene. Sequenced input: peripheral blood. The CDR3 sequence is CASSESGEAFF. The nucleotide sequence reads as follows: TGCGCCAGCAGTGAGTCCGGGGAAGCTTTCTTT.